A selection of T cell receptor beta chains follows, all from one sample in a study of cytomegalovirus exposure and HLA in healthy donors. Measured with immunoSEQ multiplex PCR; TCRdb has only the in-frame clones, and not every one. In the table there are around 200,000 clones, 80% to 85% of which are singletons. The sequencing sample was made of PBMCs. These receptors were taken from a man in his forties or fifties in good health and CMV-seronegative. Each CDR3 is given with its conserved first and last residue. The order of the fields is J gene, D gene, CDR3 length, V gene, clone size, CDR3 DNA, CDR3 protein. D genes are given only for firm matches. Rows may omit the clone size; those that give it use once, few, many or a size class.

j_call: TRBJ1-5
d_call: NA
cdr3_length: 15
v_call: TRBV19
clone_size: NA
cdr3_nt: TGTGCCAGTAGTATCGGGGGGGGGAGCAATCAGCCCCAGCATTTT
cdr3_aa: CASSIGGGSNQPQHF

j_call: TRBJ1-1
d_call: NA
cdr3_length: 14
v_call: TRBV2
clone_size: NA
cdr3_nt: TGTGCCAGCAACTTAGAAGGGGCACACACTGAAGCTTTCTTT
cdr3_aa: CASNLEGAHTEAFF

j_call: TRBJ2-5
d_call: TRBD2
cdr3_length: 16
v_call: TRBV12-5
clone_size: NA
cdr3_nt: TGTGCTAGTGGTTCTCGGACTAGCGGGGGTGGAGAGACCCAGTACTTC
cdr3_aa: CASGSRTSGGGETQYF

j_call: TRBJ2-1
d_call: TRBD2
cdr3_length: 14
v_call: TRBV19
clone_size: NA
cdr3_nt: TGTGCCGTTAAGGGGACTAGCGATCTTCATGAGCAGTTCTTC
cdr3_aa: CAVKGTSDLHEQFF

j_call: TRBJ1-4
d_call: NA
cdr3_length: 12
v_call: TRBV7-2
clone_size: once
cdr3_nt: TGTGCCAGTGGGACTCTACCCGGAAAACTGTTTTTT
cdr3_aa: CASGTLPGKLFF

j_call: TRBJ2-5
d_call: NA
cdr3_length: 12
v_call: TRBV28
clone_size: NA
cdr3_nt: TGTGCCAGCAGTTTAACGCGAGAGACCCAGTACTTC
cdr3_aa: CASSLTRETQYF

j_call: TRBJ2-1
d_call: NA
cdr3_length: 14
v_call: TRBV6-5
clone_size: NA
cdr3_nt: TGTGCCAGCAGTTCAACGACTAGTCTGCATGAGCAGTTCTTC
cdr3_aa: CASSSTTSLHEQFF

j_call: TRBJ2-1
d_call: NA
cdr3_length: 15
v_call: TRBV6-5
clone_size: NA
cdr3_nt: TGTGCCAGCAAGGTCAGGGAGGTATCCTACAATGAGCAGTTCTTC
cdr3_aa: CASKVREVSYNEQFF

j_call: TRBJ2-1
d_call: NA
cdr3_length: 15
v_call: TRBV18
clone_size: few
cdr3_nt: TGTGCCAGCTCACCAGGGACTCGCTCCTACAATGAGCAGTTCTTC
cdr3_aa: CASSPGTRSYNEQFF

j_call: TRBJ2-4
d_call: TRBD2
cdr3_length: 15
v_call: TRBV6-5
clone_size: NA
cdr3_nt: TGTGCCAGCAGGGCGGGGGGGACAGCCAAAAACATTCAGTACTTC
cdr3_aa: CASRAGGTAKNIQYF

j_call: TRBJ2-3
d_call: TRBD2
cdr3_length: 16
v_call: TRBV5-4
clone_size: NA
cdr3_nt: TGTGCCAGCAGCTCCCGGGTAGCGGGAGCTGGAGATACGCAGTATTTT
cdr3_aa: CASSSRVAGAGDTQYF

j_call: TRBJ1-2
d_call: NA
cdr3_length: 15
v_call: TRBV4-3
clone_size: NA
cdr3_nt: TGCGCCAGCAGCCAAGATTTCCCTCAGGGTGGCGGCTACACCTTC
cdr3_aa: CASSQDFPQGGGYTF

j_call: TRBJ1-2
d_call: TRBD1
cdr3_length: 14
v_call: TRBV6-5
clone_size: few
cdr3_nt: TGTGCCAGCAGTGAAGACAGGGAAACTGGAGGCTACACCTTC
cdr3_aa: CASSEDRETGGYTF

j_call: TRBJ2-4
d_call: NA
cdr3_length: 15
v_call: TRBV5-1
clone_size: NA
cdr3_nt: TGCGCCAGCAGCTTGGCCGCCGGGGGCAAAAACATTCAGTACTTC
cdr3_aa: CASSLAAGGKNIQYF